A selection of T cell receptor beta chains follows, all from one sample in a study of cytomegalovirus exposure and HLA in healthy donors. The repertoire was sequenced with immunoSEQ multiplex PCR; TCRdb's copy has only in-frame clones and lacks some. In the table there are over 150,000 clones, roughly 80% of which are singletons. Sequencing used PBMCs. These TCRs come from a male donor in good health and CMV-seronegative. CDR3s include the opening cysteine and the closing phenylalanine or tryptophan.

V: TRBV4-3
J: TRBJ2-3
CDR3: CASSLSGLGTDTQYF

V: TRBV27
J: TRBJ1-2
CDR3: CASSFGGSNYGYTF

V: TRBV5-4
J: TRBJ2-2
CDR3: CASSLEGVVTGELFF

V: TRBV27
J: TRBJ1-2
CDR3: CASGGAAGGYGYTF

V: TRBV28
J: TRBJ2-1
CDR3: CASSSGRTDHNEQFF

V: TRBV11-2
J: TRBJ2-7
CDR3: CASSFDRQGFYEQYF

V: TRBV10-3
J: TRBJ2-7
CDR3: CAIRGTGESYEQYF

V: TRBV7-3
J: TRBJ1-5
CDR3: CASSWDYNQPQHF

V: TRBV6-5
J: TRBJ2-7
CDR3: CASSSPRQGPGEQYF

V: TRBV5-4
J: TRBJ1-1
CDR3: CASSGPGESEAFF